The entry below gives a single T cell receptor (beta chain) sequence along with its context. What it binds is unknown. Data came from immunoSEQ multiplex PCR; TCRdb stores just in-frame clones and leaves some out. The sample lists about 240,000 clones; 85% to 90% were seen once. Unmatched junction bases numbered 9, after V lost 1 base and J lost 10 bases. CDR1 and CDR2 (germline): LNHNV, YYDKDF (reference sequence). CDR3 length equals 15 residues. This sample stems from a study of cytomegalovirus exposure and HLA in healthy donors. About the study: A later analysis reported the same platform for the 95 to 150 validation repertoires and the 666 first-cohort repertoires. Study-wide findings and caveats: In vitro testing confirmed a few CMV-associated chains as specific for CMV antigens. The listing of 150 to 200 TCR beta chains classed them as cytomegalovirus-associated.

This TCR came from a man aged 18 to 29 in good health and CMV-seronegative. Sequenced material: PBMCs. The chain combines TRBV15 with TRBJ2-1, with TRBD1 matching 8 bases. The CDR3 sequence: CATSRVADRAEEQFF. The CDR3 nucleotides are TGTGCCACCAGCAGAGTGGCGGACAGGGCCGAGGAGCAGTTCTTC. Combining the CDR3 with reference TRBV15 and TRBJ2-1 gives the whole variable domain DAMVIQNPRYQVTQFGKPVTLSCSQTLNHNVMYWYQQKSSQAPKLLFHYYDKDFNNEADTPDNFQSRRPNTSFCFLDIRSPGLGDTAMYLCATSRVADRAEEQFFGPGTRLTVL.